These 32 T cell receptor beta chains came from one sample sequenced in a study of T cell repertoires in cytomegalovirus infection. These receptors have no known antigen. One entry per CDR3 protein results from TCRdb running MiXCR on the reads. Found here are more than 250,000 distinct CDR3 sequences, more than 20% of them singletons; the top ten hold about an eighth. Sequenced material: cultured PBMCs, taken from culture after CMV antigen stimulation. The receptors originated from a human donor in good health (CMV status not recorded). Some clones in this sample may be carry-over from other donors' samples.

This CDR3 reads CASSYSGTNYNEQFF. CDR3 in DNA: TGTGCCAGCAGTTATTCCGGGACTAACTACAATGAGCAGTTCTTC. This chain joins TRBV12-3 or TRBV12-4 and TRBJ2-1; 7 bases match TRBD2. V was clipped by 4 bases and J by 3 bases; unmatched bases: 6. The CDR3 runs 15 residues.

The table lists this clonotype with many counts. The chain employs TRBV7-2 and TRBJ2-7, with TRBD1 matching over 8 bases. Germline V gene sequence: CDR1 SGHTA, CDR2 FQGNSA. Trimming removed 3 bases from V and 2 bases from J; junction bases left unmatched: 3. There are 14 residues in the CDR3. The CDR3 is CASSFDRGPYEQYF. For the CDR3, the DNA is TGTGCCAGCAGCTTCGACAGGGGTCCCTACGAGCAGTACTTC. The whole variable domain, remainder taken from reference TRBV7-2 and TRBJ2-7, is GAGVSQSPSNKVTEKGKDVELRCDPISGHTALYWYRQSLGQGLEFLIYFQGNSAPDKSGLPSDRFSAERTGGSVSTLTIQRTQQEDSAVYLCASSFDRGPYEQYFGPGTRLTVT.

This chain uses TRBV11-2 with TRBJ2-1; D is uncertain. Germline CDR1 is SGHAT and CDR2 is FQNNGV. This CDR3 is 15 amino acids long. The V and J ends lost 2 bases and 9 bases respectively, with 17 bases between them. The CDR3 loop reads CASSLPRALPGEQFF. CDR3 DNA sequence: TGTGCCAGCAGCTTACCCCGGGCCCTCCCTGGTGAGCAGTTCTTC.

The chain is built from TRBV7-2 and TRBJ2-5; the D call may be TRBD1 or TRBD2 (7 bases each). Germline V gene lookup returns CDR1 SGHTA and CDR2 FQGNSA. The V and J ends lost 5 bases and 12 bases respectively, with 22 bases between them. This CDR3 contains 14 residues. CDR3 region: CASSASQGGQGEYF. The DNA of the CDR3 is TGTGCCAGCAGCGCGTCCCAGGGGGGGCAGGGCGAGTACTTC.

This clonotype appeared many times. V is TRBV7-2 and J is TRBJ2-1, with D hard to call. V was shortened by 3 bases and J by 2 bases, with 8 bases between the two germline ends. The CDR3 runs 14 residues. From germline, CDR1 is SGHTA and CDR2 FQGNSA. CDR3 in DNA: TGTGCCAGCAGCTTGTCTACCGCCTACAATGAGCAGTTCTTC. The encoded protein is CASSLSTAYNEQFF.

This chain links TRBV6-1 with TRBJ2-7; D uncertain. CDR1 and CDR2 from the germline V gene are MNHNS and SASEGT. CDR3 length: 13 amino acids. Trimming left V 2 bases short and J 4 bases short, with 9 bases between. For the CDR3, the DNA is TGTGCCAGCAGTGAATTCGACGGGTACGAGCAGTACGTC. This codes for CASSEFDGYEQYV.

The rearrangement links TRBV7-2 to TRBJ2-3; D may match TRBD1 or TRBD2 (5 bases each). The length of the CDR3 is 17 residues. From germline, CDR1 is SGHTA and CDR2 FQGNSA. The ends were cut back, 1 base at V and 2 bases at J, with 16 bases in the middle. Here the CDR3 DNA reads TGTGCCAGCAGCTTAGGGGGGATTACCCCCCACACAGATACGCAGTATTTT. Protein product: CASSLGGITPHTDTQYF.

A few counts support this clonotype. The genes are TRBV7-3 and TRBJ2-1, with D uncertain. The CDR3 has 12 residues. Germline V gene lookup returns CDR1 SGHTA and CDR2 FQGTGA. V shed 4 bases and J shed 6 bases, with 7 bases lying between them. In DNA form, the CDR3 reads TGTGCCAGCAGCTCCCCGGGCAATGAGCAGTTCTTC. This gives the protein CASSSPGNEQFF.

The genes are TRBV7-2 and TRBJ2-7, with D perhaps assigned TRBD1 or TRBD2 (5 bases each). V shed 5 bases and J shed 6 bases, with 17 bases lying between them. Germline V gives CDR1 SGHTA, CDR2 FQGNSA. The CDR3 sequence is 14 residues long. For the CDR3, the DNA is TGTGCCAGCAGCCACGGGACGGGACGGGCCGAGCAGTACTTC. Translated: CASSHGTGRAEQYF.

The chain couples TRBV5-6 to TRBJ2-5, with 8 bases identical to TRBD1. The CDR3 is 13 residues long. The germline CDR1 and CDR2 sequences are SGHDT and YYEEEE. J lost 5 bases, V lost 5 bases, and 5 bases had no gene match. CDR3 sequence: CASRPTGVETQYF. CDR3 bases: TGTGCCAGCAGACCGACAGGGGTGGAGACCCAGTACTTC.

This chain connects TRBV6-2 or TRBV6-3 to TRBJ1-5, with D possibly matching TRBD1 (6 bases). The CDR3 sequence is 14 residues long. V lost 6 bases and J 6 bases, leaving 15 bases between the germline ends. Germline CDR1 reads MNHEY; CDR2 reads SVGEGT. CDR3 protein: CASRKTGGGQPQHF. The CDR3, as DNA: TGTGCCAGCAGGAAAACGGGGGGCGGTCAGCCCCAGCATTTT.

This clonotype was counted ten times or more. This sequence joins TRBV12-3 or TRBV12-4 and TRBJ2-2; D is perhaps TRBD2 (5 bases). V shed 4 bases and J shed 4 bases, with 7 bases lying between them. CDR3 length equals 13 residues. In DNA form, the CDR3 reads TGTGCCAGCAGTTACGGGGTCACCGGGGAGCTGTTTTTT. Its protein product is CASSYGVTGELFF.

The chain employs TRBV18 and TRBJ1-1; D call uncertain. Germline-derived CDR1 and CDR2 are KGHSH and LQKENI. The ends were cut back, 3 bases at V and 0 bases at J, with 11 bases in the middle. CDR3 length equals 15 residues. CDR3 protein: CASSPDRQVNTEAFF. As DNA, the CDR3 is TGTGCCAGCTCACCTGATCGGCAGGTGAACACTGAAGCTTTCTTT.

The sample holds a few counts of this clonotype. The chain links TRBV19 to TRBJ1-1; 9 bases map to TRBD1. The CDR3 consists of 12 residues. Unmatched junction bases numbered 5, after V lost 5 bases and J lost 10 bases. CDR1 and CDR2 from the germline V gene are LNHDA and SQIVND (reference sequence). The CDR3 sequence is CASSFGTGIAFF. The DNA of the CDR3 is TGTGCCAGTAGTTTCGGGACAGGGATAGCTTTCTTT. Variable domain in full (rest from reference TRBV19 and TRBJ1-1): DGGITQSPKYLFRKEGQNVTLSCEQNLNHDAMYWYRQDPGQGLRLIYYSQIVNDFQKGDIAEGYSVSREKKESFPLTVTSAQKNPTAFYLCASSFGTGIAFFGQGTRLTVV.

The sample holds many counts of this clonotype. The CDR3 region is CASSRTSGSNIAKNIQYF. In DNA form, the CDR3 reads TGTGCCAGCAGCCGGACTAGCGGGAGTAATATAGCCAAAAACATTCAGTACTTC. The chain has TRBV7-2 and TRBJ2-4; 13 bases are a match to TRBD2. With 5 bases clipped from V and 0 bases from J, the junction kept 7 bases outside the gene matches. Germline values: CDR1 SGHTA, CDR2 FQGNSA. The CDR3 sequence is 18 residues long.

Many counts were recorded for this clonotype. V is TRBV7-8 and J is TRBJ2-3; tentatively, D is TRBD2 (6 bases). Germline V gives CDR1 SGHVS, CDR2 FQNEAQ. The CDR3 is 13 residues long. V shed 8 bases and J shed 2 bases, with 11 bases lying between them. The CDR3 loop is CASVGLPTDTQYF. Written as DNA, the CDR3 is TGTGCCAGCGTCGGACTACCCACAGATACGCAGTATTTT. Filled out from reference TRBV7-8 and TRBJ2-3, the complete variable domain reads GAGVSQSPRYKVAKRGQDVALRCDPISGHVSLFWYQQALGQGPEFLTYFQNEAQLDKSGLPSDRFFAERPEGSVSTLKIQRTQQEDSAVYLCASVGLPTDTQYFGPGTRLTVL.

This clonotype was seen a few times. The chain recombines TRBV10-3 with TRBJ2-1, with 8 bases identical to TRBD2. Looked up from germline, CDR1 is ENHRY and CDR2 is SYGVKD. This CDR3 has 14 residues. With V trimmed by 7 bases and J by 8 bases, 10 bases remained unmatched. CDR3: CAITRAGVTDEQFF. CDR3 bases: TGTGCCATCACTCGAGCGGGAGTGACGGATGAGCAGTTCTTC.

This chain joins TRBV29-1 and TRBJ1-2, with 11 bases fitting TRBD1. After removal of 3 bases from V and 4 bases from J, the junction contained 7 bases not matched to a gene. Per germline, CDR1 SQVTM and CDR2 ANQGSEA. This CDR3 region has 15 residues. CDR3 nucleotide sequence: TGCAGCGTTGACGACGGGACAGGGGGAGTCTATGGCTACACCTTC. Protein product: CSVDDGTGGVYGYTF.

The V gene is TRBV7-9, the J gene TRBJ1-2; no clear D gene. The V end lost 1 base, the J end lost 7 bases, and 7 bases lay between the germline ends. Germline V gene data show CDR1 as SEHNR and CDR2 as FQNEAQ (reference sequence). The CDR3 extends over 12 amino acids. The CDR3 coding sequence is TGTGCCAGCAGCTTAGAAAAGCCTGGCTACACCTTC. Amino acids: CASSLEKPGYTF.

In the case of this clonotype: The junction does not match germline at one end; this may be a read error. As DNA, the CDR3 is TGTGCCAGCAGCTTAGATCGGGCAAAGGTACTCAGCTTC. This encodes CASSLDRAKVLSF. This chain uses TRBV11-2 with TRBJ2-1, with D hard to call. Germline V CDR1 and CDR2: SGHAT, FQNNGV. The CDR3 length is 13 residues. The full variable domain, rest sourced from reference TRBV11-2 and TRBJ2-1, is EAGVAQSPRYKIIEKRQSVAFWCNPISGHATLYWYQQILGQGPKLLIQFQNNGVVDDSQLPKDRFSAERLKGVDSTLKIQPAKLEDSAVYLCASSLDRAKVLSFGPGTRLTVL.

This clonotype was seen at least ten times. This chain links TRBV7-6 with TRBJ2-7, with D possibly TRBD2 on 6 matching bases. V lost 5 bases, J lost 1 base, and 12 bases lay in between. The CDR3 loop spans 14 amino acids. Looked up from germline, CDR1 is SGHVS and CDR2 is FNYEAQ. The CDR3: CASSQGDLSYEQYF. In DNA, the CDR3 is TGTGCCAGCAGCCAAGGGGACTTATCCTACGAGCAGTACTTC.

A few counts support this clonotype. The chain carries TRBV12-3 or TRBV12-4 and TRBJ2-1; D gene uncertain. The V gene lost 7 bases and the J gene lost 6 bases, with 7 bases spanning the gap. This CDR3 is 11 amino acids long. CDR3 sequence (DNA): TGTGCCAGCACCACCCTCAATGAGCAGTTCTTC. This codes for CASTTLNEQFF.

This clonotype was seen ten or more times. The rearrangement links TRBV25-1 to TRBJ2-1; D perhaps matches TRBD2 (6 bases). Germline V gene sequence: CDR1 MGHDK, CDR2 SYGVNS. The V end was cut by 7 bases, the J end by 6 bases, with 19 bases between. This CDR3 is 15 amino acids long. CDR3 DNA: TGTGCCAGCACCCTGGGGGAGGACCTCTCCAATGAGCAGTTCTTC. Its translation: CASTLGEDLSNEQFF.

As regards this clonotype: Because it lacks the conserved phenylalanine or tryptophan at the end, this CDR3 is likely a read error. The genes are TRBV6-6 and TRBJ2-3, with D tentatively TRBD1 or TRBD2 (5 bases each). Trimming removed 2 bases at V and 1 base at J, with 13 bases between. CDR1 is MNHNY, CDR2 SVGAGI, per germline (reference sequence). CDR3 length: 16 amino acids. The CDR3 DNA reads as TGTGCCAGCAGTTACAGCCAGGGAGCGGGCACAGATACGCAGTATTCT. It yields the protein CASSYSQGAGTDTQYS.

This clonotype was recorded only once. A read error may produce the germline difference seen at one junction end. This rearrangement joins TRBV19 to TRBJ2-4, with D perhaps matching TRBD2 (5 bases). The CDR3 length is 16 residues. Germline assignment: CDR1 LNHDA and CDR2 SQIVND (reference sequence). The CDR3 DNA is TGTGCCAGTAGTATAGAGAGGGCTCGAGCCAAAAGCATTCAGTACTTC. As protein: CASSIERARAKSIQYF.

J is TRBJ2-3 and V is TRBV6-2 or TRBV6-3, with D hard to call. The V and J ends lost 2 bases and 1 base respectively, with 10 bases between them. CDR1 and CDR2 from the germline V gene are MNHEY and SVGEGT. CDR3 length equals 15 residues. CDR3 sequence reads: CASSYQDFGTDTQYF. The CDR3 nucleotides read TGTGCCAGCAGTTACCAGGATTTCGGCACAGATACGCAGTATTTT.

At least ten counts were recorded for this clonotype. The chain joins TRBV7-2 to TRBJ1-2, with 8 bases matching TRBD1. Per the germline V gene, CDR1 is SGHTA and CDR2 is FQGNSA. This CDR3 comprises 15 residues. Trimming at V came to 5 bases and at J to 2 bases, leaving 7 bases not matched to a gene. In DNA, the CDR3 is TGTGCCAGCAGCCCGCTGACAGGGGCGAACTATGGCTACACCTTC. As protein: CASSPLTGANYGYTF.

This chain connects TRBV28 to TRBJ1-1; 10 bases align to TRBD1. The V gene's germline CDR1 is MDHEN and CDR2 SYDVKM. J was trimmed by 0 bases and V by 6 bases; bases with no gene match: 7. The CDR3 spans 16 residues. The CDR3 is CASRFRDRGLNTEAFF. The CDR3 DNA is TGTGCCAGCAGATTCCGGGACAGGGGCCTGAACACTGAAGCTTTCTTT.

This clonotype was observed many times. This sequence joins TRBV7-8 and TRBJ2-3, with D uncertain. V lost 5 bases and J lost 6, with 18 bases in between. The CDR3 consists of 15 residues. In germline, CDR1 is SGHVS, CDR2 FQNEAQ. CDR3 amino acids: CASSRQKIQEDTQYF. CDR3 nucleotides: TGTGCCAGCAGCAGACAAAAGATACAAGAGGATACGCAGTATTTT.

Only a few counts were recorded for this clonotype. The chain links TRBV9 to TRBJ2-1; possibly TRBD2 for D (8 bases). The V gene lost 4 bases and the J gene lost 10 bases, with 18 bases spanning the gap. CDR3 length: 14 residues. Germline V gene lookup returns CDR1 SGDLS and CDR2 YYNGEE. The CDR3 loop reads CASSPRTSRGEQFF. Written as DNA, the CDR3 is TGTGCCAGCAGCCCTCGGACTAGCAGGGGGGAGCAGTTCTTC.

The rearrangement links TRBV7-3 to TRBJ1-4, with 7 bases that match TRBD1. Germline V gene sequence: CDR1 SGHTA, CDR2 FQGTGA. The junction had 8 bases not matched to a gene; V was cut back by 5 bases and J by 8 bases. CDR3 length equals 14 residues. CDR3 sequence (DNA): TGTGCCAGCAGCAATATAAGACAGGGCGAAAAACTGTTTTTT. It translates to CASSNIRQGEKLFF.

V usage is TRBV2 and J usage is TRBJ2-2; D is unclear. Germline lookup yields CDR1 SNHLY and CDR2 FYNNEI. The V and J ends lost 2 bases and 2 bases respectively, with 9 bases between them. This CDR3 region has 15 residues. CDR3 residues: CASSESRINTGELFF. CDR3 DNA: TGTGCCAGCAGTGAAAGTAGAATAAACACCGGGGAGCTGTTTTTT.